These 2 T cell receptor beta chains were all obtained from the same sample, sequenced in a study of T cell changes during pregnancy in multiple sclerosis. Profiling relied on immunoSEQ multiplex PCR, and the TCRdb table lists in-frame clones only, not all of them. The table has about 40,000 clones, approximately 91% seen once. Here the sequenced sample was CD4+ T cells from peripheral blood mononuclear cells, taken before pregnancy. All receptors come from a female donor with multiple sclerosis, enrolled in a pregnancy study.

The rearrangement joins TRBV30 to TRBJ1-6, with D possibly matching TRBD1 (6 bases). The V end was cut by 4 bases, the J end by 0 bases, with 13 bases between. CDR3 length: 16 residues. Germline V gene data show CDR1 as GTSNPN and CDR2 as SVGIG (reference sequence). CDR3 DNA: TGTGCCTGGATCCCCAGGGGATTCTCCTATAATTCACCCCTCCACTTT. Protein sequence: CAWIPRGFSYNSPLHF.

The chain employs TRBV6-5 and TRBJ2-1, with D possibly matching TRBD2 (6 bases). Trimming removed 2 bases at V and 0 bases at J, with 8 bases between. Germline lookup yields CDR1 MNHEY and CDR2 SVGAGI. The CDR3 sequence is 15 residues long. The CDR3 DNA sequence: TGTGCCAGCAGTTACGGGAGGAGCTCCTACAATGAGCAGTTCTTC. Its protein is CASSYGRSSYNEQFF.